The 30 T cell receptor beta chains in this list originate from one sample, sequenced in a study of shared clonotypes between healthy human individuals. The table came from immunoSEQ multiplex PCR; TCRdb's copy has only in-frame clones and leaves some out. This sample has some 2,000,000 clones, with around 96% found just once. CD8 cells regarded as naive lacked CD45RO, were positively chosen for CCR7, and omitted terminally differentiated effector memory CD45RA+ cells. The specimen was naive CD8+ T cells sorted from blood. These receptors all come from a man aged 18 to 29 in good health.

J is TRBJ2-7 and V is TRBV11-2; TRBD2 matches 7 bases. The CDR3 extends over 15 amino acids. The V gene end was trimmed by 1 base and the J gene end by 2 bases; junction bases not matched to a gene: 5. Germline CDR1 is SGHAT and CDR2 is FQNNGV. The CDR3 DNA reads as TGTGCCAGCAGCTTAGTATCGGGGGGAGCCTACGAGCAGTACTTC. This codes for CASSLVSGGAYEQYF.

V usage is TRBV4-3 and J usage is TRBJ2-7; D call uncertain. The length of the CDR3 is 15 residues. V was trimmed by 0 bases and J by 5 bases, leaving 14 bases between them. CDR1 is LGHNA and CDR2 is YSLEER in the germline V gene. The CDR3 protein is CASSQDHSPWDEQYF. The CDR3 DNA sequence: TGCGCCAGCAGCCAAGATCACTCCCCTTGGGACGAGCAGTACTTC.

CDR3 coding DNA: TGCGCCAGCAGTGAGGGGGACAGGGAAGAGTTCTTC. Protein sequence: CASSEGDREEFF. V and J are TRBV10-2 and TRBJ2-1; TRBD1 aligns across 9 bases. V lost 2 bases, J lost 14 bases, and 4 bases stayed unmatched. The CDR3 has 12 residues. Germline CDR1 WSHSY, CDR2 SAAADI.

The rearrangement uses TRBV5-1 and TRBJ2-7; 8 bases match TRBD2. Germline V gene sequence: CDR1 SGHRS, CDR2 YFSETQ. The length of the CDR3 is 14 residues. Germline trimming cut 1 base from V and 3 bases from J; bases unmatched to any gene: 3. CDR3 protein: CASSLFSGNYEQYF. The CDR3, as DNA: TGCGCCAGCAGCTTGTTTAGCGGGAACTACGAGCAGTACTTC. Variable domain in full (rest from reference TRBV5-1 and TRBJ2-7): KAGVTQTPRYLIKTRGQQVTLSCSPISGHRSVSWYQQTPGQGLQFLFEYFSETQRNKGNFPGRFSGRQFSNSRSEMNVSTLELGDSALYLCASSLFSGNYEQYFGPGTRLTVT.

For this clone: This CDR3 is also generated by other DNA sequences in the sample. The rearrangement joins TRBV9 to TRBJ2-7; no definite D call. There are 14 residues in the CDR3. The V gene lost 0 bases and the J gene lost 0 bases, with 7 bases spanning the gap. CDR1 is SGDLS and CDR2 is YYNGEE in the germline V gene. The CDR3 region has the DNA TGTGCCAGCAGCGTAGCGGGCCACTCCTACGAGCAGTACTTC. This sequence encodes CASSVAGHSYEQYF. Full variable domain (remainder filled in from reference TRBV9 and TRBJ2-7): DSGVTQTPKHLITATGQRVTLRCSPRSGDLSVYWYQQSLDQGLQFLIQYYNGEERAKGNILERFSAQQFPDLHSELNLSSLELGDSALYFCASSVAGHSYEQYFGPGTRLTVT.

The V gene is TRBV6-5, the J gene TRBJ1-2; D perhaps matches TRBD1 (5 bases). CDR1 and CDR2 (germline): MNHEY, SVGAGI. Deletions cut 0 bases from V and 4 bases from J, with 12 bases between. This CDR3 is 15 amino acids long. The CDR3 loop reads CASSYSEGISYGYTF. CDR3 nucleotide sequence: TGTGCCAGCAGTTACTCGGAGGGGATTTCCTATGGCTACACCTTC.

The chain has TRBV10-3 and TRBJ2-3; no reliable D call. V was pared by 5 bases and J by 6 bases, with 9 bases between. CDR3 size: 12 residues. Germline lookup yields CDR1 ENHRY and CDR2 SYGVKD. The CDR3 region has the DNA TGTGCCATCAGTCCCGATCGGGATACGCAGTATTTT. Its translation is CAISPDRDTQYF.

V and J are TRBV6-1 and TRBJ1-3; D is uncertain. The germline V gene has CDR1 MNHNS and CDR2 SASEGT. The length of the CDR3 is 14 residues. Trimming took off 4 bases at V and 3 bases at J, with 10 bases between the two ends. CDR3 DNA sequence: TGTGCCAGCAGTGTCCGGGATTATGGAAACACCATATATTTT. Translating gives CASSVRDYGNTIYF.

The CDR3 region has the DNA TGTGCCAGCAGCTTTCCCAGGACCGTCCCAAACAATGAGCAGTTCTTC. Translation gives CASSFPRTVPNNEQFF. This chain joins TRBV7-9 and TRBJ2-1; D remains ambiguous. The germline gives CDR1 SEHNR, CDR2 FQNEAQ (reference sequence). Trimming cost V 3 bases and J 5 bases, with 17 bases left between them. The CDR3 is 16 residues long. The full variable domain, completed using reference TRBV7-9 and TRBJ2-1, is DTGVSQNPRHKITKRGQNVTFRCDPISEHNRLYWYRQTLGQGPEFLTYFQNEAQLEKSRLLSDRFSAERPKGSFSTLEIQRTEQGDSAMYLCASSFPRTVPNNEQFFGPGTRLTVL.

The gene calls are TRBV7-9 and TRBJ1-5; perhaps TRBD1 as D (5 bases). Per germline, CDR1 SEHNR and CDR2 FQNEAQ (reference sequence). There are 14 residues in the CDR3. V gave up 5 bases and J gave up 2 bases, with 10 bases separating them. The CDR3 spells CASSAPGGNQPQHF. The DNA for the CDR3 is TGTGCCAGCAGCGCGCCGGGGGGCAATCAGCCCCAGCATTTT.

J is TRBJ2-1 and V is TRBV7-8; a possible D gene is TRBD2 (6 bases). The CDR3 is made up of 14 amino acids. V lost 6 bases, J lost 6 bases, and 15 bases lay in between. Germline V CDR1 and CDR2: SGHVS, FQNEAQ. CDR3 DNA sequence: TGTGCCAGCAGGCTTCCGGAGGGCCGCAATGAGCAGTTCTTC. Its translation is CASRLPEGRNEQFF.

This clone was detected only once. This chain uses TRBV6-5 with TRBJ1-5; 9 bases map to TRBD1. The trim removed 6 bases at V and 0 bases at J, leaving 0 bases unmatched. Looked up from germline, CDR1 is MNHEY and CDR2 is SVGAGI. The CDR3 has 14 amino acids. Here the CDR3 DNA reads TGTGCCAGCAGGGGACAGGGTAGCAATCAGCCCCAGCATTTT. Translation: CASRGQGSNQPQHF.

This clone was seen more than once but under ten times. The rearrangement joins TRBV30 to TRBJ1-2; D gene uncertain. V was clipped by 6 bases and J by 4 bases, with 15 bases between them. The CDR3 has 13 amino acids. The germline V gene encodes CDR1 GTSNPN and CDR2 SVGIG (reference sequence). In DNA, the CDR3 is TGTGCCTGTCCGACTTCTGGGTTCTATGGCTACACCTTC. It is translated as CACPTSGFYGYTF.

The V call is TRBV10-3, the J call TRBJ1-4, with a weak D call TRBD1 (5 bases). The germline V gene has CDR1 ENHRY and CDR2 SYGVKD. Trimming took off 3 bases at V and 0 bases at J, with 11 bases between the two ends. This CDR3 contains 16 residues. The DNA of the CDR3 is TGTGCCATCAGTGAAGGGGACCTTTCAACTAATGAAAAACTGTTTTTT. It is translated as CAISEGDLSTNEKLFF.

The chain joins TRBV27 to TRBJ2-7; D unclear. The CDR3 is 16 amino acids. The V gene's germline CDR1 is MNHEY and CDR2 SMNVEV (reference sequence). V lost 3 bases to trimming and J lost 0 bases, with 15 bases between them. The CDR3 DNA follows: TGTGCCAGCAGTTTTTCCGTGGGTCCCCTCTCCTACGAGCAGTACTTC. Translation: CASSFSVGPLSYEQYF.

Of note for this clone: The same CDR3 is also encoded by other DNA sequences in this sample. This chain connects TRBV7-9 to TRBJ2-1, with D uncertain. V was pared by 4 bases and J by 6 bases, with 4 bases between. Germline lookup yields CDR1 SEHNR and CDR2 FQNEAQ (reference sequence). The CDR3 has 11 amino acids. The CDR3 DNA reads as TGTGCCAGCAGCTCTAGCAATGAGCAGTTCTTC. This translates into CASSSSNEQFF.

The V gene is TRBV2, the J gene TRBJ2-3; 7 positions match TRBD1. CDR3 length equals 14 residues. V lost 6 bases and J lost 0; bases outside the gene matches: 3. Germline lookup yields CDR1 SNHLY and CDR2 FYNNEI. CDR3 amino acids: CASRTGASTDTQYF. The DNA of the CDR3 is TGTGCCAGCAGAACAGGGGCAAGCACAGATACGCAGTATTTT.

As concerns this clone: Different DNA sequences within this sample yield the same CDR3. The V call is TRBV9, the J call TRBJ1-1, with D unresolved. The germline V gene encodes CDR1 SGDLS and CDR2 YYNGEE. The CDR3 totals 13 residues. Trimming pared 0 bases from V and 5 bases from J, leaving 8 bases between. The CDR3 DNA sequence: TGTGCCAGCAGCGTAGGAGGCGAAACTGAAGCTTTCTTT. As protein: CASSVGGETEAFF.

This clone was detected once. V usage is TRBV5-4 and J usage is TRBJ1-4, with 7 bases aligning to TRBD1. The CDR3 covers 14 residues. Germline CDR1 reads SGHNT; CDR2 reads YYREEE (reference sequence). Trimming took 4 bases from V and 6 from J; bases not matched to a gene: 6. CDR3 nucleotides: TGTGCCAGCAGCCCCCCGGGACAGCATGAAAAACTGTTTTTT. It encodes CASSPPGQHEKLFF.

V is TRBV29-1 and J is TRBJ2-3, with 10 bases matching TRBD2. CDR1 is SQVTM and CDR2 is ANQGSEA in the germline V gene. V lost 3 bases and J lost 1; bases outside the gene matches: 4. The CDR3 is made up of 15 amino acids. The CDR3 sequence is CSVDPGTSGTDTQYF. CDR3 nucleotide sequence: TGCAGCGTTGACCCCGGGACTAGCGGCACAGATACGCAGTATTTT.

This clone showed up just once. The chain carries TRBV29-1 and TRBJ2-7, with D perhaps TRBD2 (6 bases). Germline loops: CDR1 SQVTM, CDR2 ANQGSEA. The CDR3 is 14 amino acids. V dropped 6 bases and J dropped 5 bases, with 20 bases sitting between them. CDR3 coding DNA: TGCAGCGTCGCCCACGGAGGGACTGGGGACGAGCAGTACTTC. Encoded protein: CSVAHGGTGDEQYF.

This rearrangement joins TRBV7-9 to TRBJ2-5; 10 positions agree with TRBD2. Germline V gene data show CDR1 as SEHNR and CDR2 as FQNEAQ (reference sequence). Trimming cost V 3 bases and J 2 bases; bases outside gene matches: 6. CDR3 size: 16 residues. The CDR3: CASSLPSGGQQETQYF. As DNA, the CDR3 is TGTGCCAGCAGCTTGCCTAGCGGGGGACAACAAGAGACCCAGTACTTC. Together with reference TRBV7-9 and TRBJ2-5, the CDR3 gives the full variable domain: DTGVSQNPRHKITKRGQNVTFRCDPISEHNRLYWYRQTLGQGPEFLTYFQNEAQLEKSRLLSDRFSAERPKGSFSTLEIQRTEQGDSAMYLCASSLPSGGQQETQYFGPGTRLLVL.

This CDR3 reads CASSLDSGEGLSYNEQFF. In DNA form, the CDR3 reads TGTGCCAGCAGCCTGGACTCCGGTGAAGGGCTATCCTACAATGAGCAGTTCTTC. V is TRBV27 and J is TRBJ2-1, with D maybe TRBD2 (5 bases). Germline-derived CDR1 and CDR2 are MNHEY and SMNVEV (reference sequence). The CDR3 is 18 amino acids. V gave up 6 bases and J gave up 1 base, with 22 bases separating them.

V is TRBV6-5 and J is TRBJ2-5, with 12 bases aligning to TRBD1. This CDR3 has 16 residues. V shed 4 bases, J shed 5 bases, and the junction held 8 bases outside the gene matches. Germline-derived CDR1 and CDR2 are MNHEY and SVGAGI. For the CDR3, the DNA is TGTGCCAGCAGTTCTAAACGGGACAGGGGGCTTGAGACCCAGTACTTC. Protein: CASSSKRDRGLETQYF.

The sample holds one count of this clone. The chain links TRBV10-3 to TRBJ2-6; D is unresolved. Looked up from germline, CDR1 is ENHRY and CDR2 is SYGVKD. Trimming cost V 3 bases and J 0 bases, with 9 bases left between them. This CDR3 has 16 residues. For the CDR3, the DNA is TGTGCCATCAGTGAATTACTGGTCTCTGGGGCCAACGTCCTGACTTTC. Translated, it gives CAISELLVSGANVLTF.

The chain couples TRBV7-6 to TRBJ2-3; TRBD2 matches at 9 bases. Per the germline V gene, CDR1 is SGHVS and CDR2 is FNYEAQ. The CDR3 length is 18 residues. J gave up 2 bases and V 5 bases, and 14 bases lay outside the gene matches. The CDR3 loop reads CASSQRVSGGLTTDTQYF. CDR3 in DNA: TGTGCCAGCAGCCAGAGGGTTAGCGGGGGACTAACCACAGATACGCAGTATTTT. The full variable domain, with the rest looked up from reference TRBV7-6 and TRBJ2-3, is GAGVSQSPRYKVTKRGQDVALRCDPISGHVSLYWYRQALGQGPEFLTYFNYEAQQDKSGLPNDRFSAERPEGSISTLTIQRTEQRDSAMYRCASSQRVSGGLTTDTQYFGPGTRLTVL.

The chain links TRBV6-1 to TRBJ2-7, with D tentatively TRBD1 (5 bases). Germline CDR1 is MNHNS and CDR2 is SASEGT. The CDR3 covers 18 residues. V lost 3 bases and J lost 2, with 23 bases in between. The CDR3 reads CASSEEAPAAAGTYEQYF. The CDR3, as DNA: TGTGCCAGCAGTGAGGAAGCACCTGCGGCGGCAGGGACCTACGAGCAGTACTTC.

The rearrangement joins TRBV7-6 to TRBJ2-7; 8 bases are a match to TRBD2. Per germline, CDR1 SGHVS and CDR2 FNYEAQ. This CDR3 region has 14 residues. The V gene end was trimmed by 4 bases and the J gene end by 5 bases; junction bases not matched to a gene: 7. In nucleotides, the CDR3 is TGTGCCAGCAGCTCGGGACTAGAGGGGGACGAGCAGTACTTC. Amino acids: CASSSGLEGDEQYF.

Remarks on this clone: A much larger clonotype is one base distant, so this may be a read error. The V call is TRBV7-9, the J call TRBJ1-1; D gene ambiguous. CDR3 length: 13 residues. Germline lookup yields CDR1 SEHNR and CDR2 FQNEAQ (reference sequence). Trimming stripped 3 bases from V and 1 base from J, with 6 bases between. The CDR3 nucleotides are TGTGCCAGCAGCTTGTGGGGGAACACTGAAGCTTTCTTT. Translated, it gives CASSLWGNTEAFF.

The chain is built from TRBV7-9 and TRBJ2-2; D is uncertain. The CDR3 is made up of 15 amino acids. Trimming removed 5 bases at V and 6 bases at J, with 16 bases between. In germline, CDR1 is SEHNR, CDR2 FQNEAQ (reference sequence). The CDR3 nucleotides are TGTGCCAGCAGCCTCCCCGATGGCTTTCCCGGGGAGCTGTTTTTT. Its protein is CASSLPDGFPGELFF.